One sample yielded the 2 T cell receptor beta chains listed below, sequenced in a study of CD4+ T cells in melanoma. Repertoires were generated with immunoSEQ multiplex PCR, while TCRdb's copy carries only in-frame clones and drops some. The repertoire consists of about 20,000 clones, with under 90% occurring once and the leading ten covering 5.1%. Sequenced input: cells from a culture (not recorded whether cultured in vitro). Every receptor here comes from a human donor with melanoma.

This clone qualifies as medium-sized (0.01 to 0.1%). The CDR3 spells CASSLGTATEAFF. CDR3 in DNA: TGTGCCAGCAGCCTCGGGACAGCTACTGAAGCTTTCTTT. The gene calls are TRBV5-6 and TRBJ1-1, with 7 bases identical to TRBD1. J lost 5 bases, V lost 4 bases, and 5 bases had no gene match. Germline V lookup: CDR1 SGHDT, CDR2 YYEEEE. The CDR3 is 13 amino acids.

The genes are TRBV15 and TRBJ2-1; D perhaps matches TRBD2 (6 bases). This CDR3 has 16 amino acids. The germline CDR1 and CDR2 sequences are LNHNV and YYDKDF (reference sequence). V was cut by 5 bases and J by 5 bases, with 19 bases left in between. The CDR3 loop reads CATSGRERLVNNEQFF. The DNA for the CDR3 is TGTGCCACCAGCGGCCGGGAAAGACTAGTGAACAATGAGCAGTTCTTC.